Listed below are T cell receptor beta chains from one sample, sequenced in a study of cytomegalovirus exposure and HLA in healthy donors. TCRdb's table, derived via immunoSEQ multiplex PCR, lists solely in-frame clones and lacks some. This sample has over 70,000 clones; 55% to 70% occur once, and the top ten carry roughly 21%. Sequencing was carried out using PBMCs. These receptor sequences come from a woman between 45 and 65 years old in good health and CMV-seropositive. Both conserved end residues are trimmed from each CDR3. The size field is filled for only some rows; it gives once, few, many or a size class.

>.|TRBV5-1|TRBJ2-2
ASSLVRGSTGELF
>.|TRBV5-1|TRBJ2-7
ASSLEFRGDEQY
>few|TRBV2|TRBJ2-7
ASSRQEALSEQY
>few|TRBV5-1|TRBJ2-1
ASSLAGGHNEQF
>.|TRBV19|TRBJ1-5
ASSMDRGYSNQPQH
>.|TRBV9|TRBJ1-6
ASSVGMSSPLH
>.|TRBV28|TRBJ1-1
ASSNTGGGAF
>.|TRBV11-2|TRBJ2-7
ASSSGYYEQY
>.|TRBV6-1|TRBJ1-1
ASSEAGLTEAF
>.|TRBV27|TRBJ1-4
ASSLAGLGSNEKLF
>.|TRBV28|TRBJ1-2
ASRHPGYGYT
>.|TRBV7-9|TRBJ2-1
ASSSRQGNEQF
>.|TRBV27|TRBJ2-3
ASSFTAPGLAGGADTQY
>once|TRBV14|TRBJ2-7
ASSQDREDEQY
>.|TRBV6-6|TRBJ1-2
ASSYMGQGALGYT
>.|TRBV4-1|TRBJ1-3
ASSVGGSGNTIY
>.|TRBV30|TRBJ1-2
AWNLIDRGYGYT
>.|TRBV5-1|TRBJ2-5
ASSLVLTGDQETQY
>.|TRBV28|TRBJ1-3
ASSFSGLQNTIY
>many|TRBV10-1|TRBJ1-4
ASSVPTGPYNEKLF
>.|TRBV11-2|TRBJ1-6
ASSLRGSVYNSPLH
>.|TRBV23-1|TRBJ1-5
ASSRRQGFQPQH
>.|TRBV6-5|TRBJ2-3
ASSALAGVTDTQY
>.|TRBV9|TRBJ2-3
ASSVRSGGADTQY
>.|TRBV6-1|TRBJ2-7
ASSETPYPIPPYEQY
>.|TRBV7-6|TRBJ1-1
ASSSSPQGNGNTEAF
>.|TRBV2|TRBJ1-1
ASTGQMNTEAF
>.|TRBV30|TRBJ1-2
AWKTGGVNYGYT
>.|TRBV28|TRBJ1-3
ASSSEQGGHSGNTIY
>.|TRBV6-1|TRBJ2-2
ASSERGGTGELF
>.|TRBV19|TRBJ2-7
ASSPGLSLILY
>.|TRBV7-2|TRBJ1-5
ASSLELGGDRGSNQPQH